Presented here are 5 T cell receptor beta chains from one specimen sequenced in a study of CD8+ T cells in alopecia areata. The authors extracted RNA and reverse transcribed it into cDNA as the sequencing template. The repertoire was sequenced with immunoSEQ multiplex PCR; TCRdb's copy has only in-frame clones and lacks some. Here the sample spans some 220,000 clones, around 57% being singletons. Stated treatment: oral pan-JAK inhibitor, 5-10 mg twice daily. The source was CD4+ T cells sorted from blood, collected at week 4, from a patient treated with tofacitinib. The source of these receptors is a human donor with alopecia areata.

The table lists this clone with a count of one. The V and J genes are TRBV29-1 and TRBJ1-1, with unresolved D. Germline values: CDR1 SQVTM, CDR2 ANQGSEA. The CDR3 is made up of 10 amino acids. The chain's CDR3 is CRADNTEAFF. Written as DNA, the CDR3 is TGCAGGGCAGATAACACTGAAGCTTTCTTT.

The sample holds one count of this clone. This sequence joins TRBV29-1 and TRBJ1-4; D possibly corresponds to TRBD1 (5 bases). CDR1 and CDR2 from the germline V gene are SQVTM and ANQGSEA. The CDR3 is 13 amino acids. The V and J ends lost 3 bases and 5 bases respectively, with 10 bases between them. The CDR3 DNA is TGCAGCGTTGAGGTACAGGCGAATGAAAAACTGTTTTTT. This translates into CSVEVQANEKLFF. Based on the CDR3 plus reference TRBV29-1 and TRBJ1-4, the full variable domain is SAVISQKPSRDICQRGTSLTIQCQVDSQVTMMFWYRQQPGQSLTLIATANQGSEATYESGFVIDKFPISRPNLTFSTLTVSNMSPEDSSIYLCSVEVQANEKLFFGSGTQLSVL.

Only a few counts were recorded for this clone. The chain joins TRBV30 to TRBJ2-1; no clear D gene. This CDR3 spans 11 amino acids. The V and J ends lost 2 bases and 6 bases respectively, with 5 bases between them. CDR1 is GTSNPN and CDR2 is SVGIG in the germline V gene (reference sequence). Here the CDR3 DNA reads TGTGCCTGGAGTTTTCCCAATGAGCAGTTCTTC. It codes for CAWSFPNEQFF.

The CDR3 DNA reads TGTGCCAGCAGAATCAGGGGAGATACGCAGTATTTT. Translation gives CASRIRGDTQYF. V gene TRBV2 combines with J gene TRBJ2-3; D is possibly TRBD1 (6 bases). From germline, CDR1 is SNHLY and CDR2 FYNNEI. Trimming removed 6 bases from V and 5 bases from J, with 9 bases in between. The CDR3 loop spans 12 amino acids.

This chain links TRBV2 with TRBJ2-3; unclear D gene. The V gene's germline CDR1 is SNHLY and CDR2 FYNNEI. Trimming took off 7 bases at V and 6 bases at J, with 11 bases between the two ends. The CDR3 is 12 residues long. The CDR3 reads CASTGRADTQYF. DNA for the CDR3: TGTGCCAGCACTGGTCGGGCGGATACGCAGTATTTT.